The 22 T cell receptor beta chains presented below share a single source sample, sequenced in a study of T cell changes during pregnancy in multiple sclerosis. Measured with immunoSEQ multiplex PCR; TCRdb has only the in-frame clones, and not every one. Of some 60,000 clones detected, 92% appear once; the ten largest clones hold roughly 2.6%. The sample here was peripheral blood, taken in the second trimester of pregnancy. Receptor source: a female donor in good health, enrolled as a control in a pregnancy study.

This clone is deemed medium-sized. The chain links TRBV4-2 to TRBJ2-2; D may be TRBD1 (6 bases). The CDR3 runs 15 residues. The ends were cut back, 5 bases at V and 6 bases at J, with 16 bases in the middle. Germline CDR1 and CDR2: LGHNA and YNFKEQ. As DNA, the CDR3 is TGTGCCAGCAGCGACCCACGAGGACAGTCCGGGGAGCTGTTTTTT. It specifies CASSDPRGQSGELFF.

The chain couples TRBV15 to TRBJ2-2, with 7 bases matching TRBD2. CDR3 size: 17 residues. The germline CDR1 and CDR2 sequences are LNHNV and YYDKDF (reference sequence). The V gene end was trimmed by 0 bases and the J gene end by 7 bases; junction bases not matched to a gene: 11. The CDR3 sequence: CATSRDHTRGVNGELFF. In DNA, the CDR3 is TGTGCCACCAGCAGAGATCACACACGGGGGGTAAACGGGGAGCTGTTTTTT.

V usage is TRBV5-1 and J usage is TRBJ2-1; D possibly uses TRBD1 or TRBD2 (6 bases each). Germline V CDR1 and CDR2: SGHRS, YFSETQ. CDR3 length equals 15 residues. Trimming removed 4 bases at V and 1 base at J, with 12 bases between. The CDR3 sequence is CASSLEGVSYNEQFF. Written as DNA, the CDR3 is TGCGCCAGCAGCCTGGAGGGGGTTTCCTACAATGAGCAGTTCTTC.

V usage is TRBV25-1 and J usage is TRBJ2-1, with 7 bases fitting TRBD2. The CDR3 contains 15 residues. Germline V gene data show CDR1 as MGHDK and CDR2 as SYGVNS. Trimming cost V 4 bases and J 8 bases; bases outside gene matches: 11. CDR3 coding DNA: TGTGCCAGCAGTGGTTCACTAGCGCTTTCGGATGAGCAGTTCTTC. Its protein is CASSGSLALSDEQFF.

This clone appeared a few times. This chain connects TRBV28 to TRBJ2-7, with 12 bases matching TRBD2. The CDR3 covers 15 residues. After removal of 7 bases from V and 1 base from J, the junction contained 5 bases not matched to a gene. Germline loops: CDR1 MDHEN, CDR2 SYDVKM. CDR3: CASTPGLAGSYEQYF. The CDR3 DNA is TGTGCCAGCACTCCTGGACTAGCGGGGTCCTACGAGCAGTACTTC.

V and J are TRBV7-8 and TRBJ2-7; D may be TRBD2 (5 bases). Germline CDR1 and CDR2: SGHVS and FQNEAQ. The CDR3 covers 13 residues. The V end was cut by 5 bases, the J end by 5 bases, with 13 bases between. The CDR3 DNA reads TGTGCCAGCAGCCTACGGGTGGGAGACGAGCAGTACTTC. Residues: CASSLRVGDEQYF.

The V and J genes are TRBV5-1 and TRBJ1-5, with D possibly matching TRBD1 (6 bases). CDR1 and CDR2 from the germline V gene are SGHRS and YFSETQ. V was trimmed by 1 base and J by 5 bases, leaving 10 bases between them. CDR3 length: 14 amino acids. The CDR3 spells CASSLTGLDQPQHF. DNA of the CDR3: TGCGCCAGCAGCTTGACAGGGCTGGATCAGCCCCAGCATTTT.

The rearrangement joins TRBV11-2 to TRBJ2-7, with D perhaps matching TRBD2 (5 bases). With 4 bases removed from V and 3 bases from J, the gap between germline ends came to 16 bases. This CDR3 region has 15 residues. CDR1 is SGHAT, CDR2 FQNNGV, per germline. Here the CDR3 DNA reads TGTGCCAGCAGCTCCGTTGGTAGCGCCGGCTACGAGCAGTACTTC. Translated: CASSSVGSAGYEQYF.

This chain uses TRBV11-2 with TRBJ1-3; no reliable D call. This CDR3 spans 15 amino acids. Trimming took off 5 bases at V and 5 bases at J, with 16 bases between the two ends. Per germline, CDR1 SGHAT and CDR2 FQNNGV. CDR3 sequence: CASSIRRQQRNTIYF. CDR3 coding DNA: TGTGCCAGCAGCATTAGAAGGCAACAGAGAAACACCATATATTTT.

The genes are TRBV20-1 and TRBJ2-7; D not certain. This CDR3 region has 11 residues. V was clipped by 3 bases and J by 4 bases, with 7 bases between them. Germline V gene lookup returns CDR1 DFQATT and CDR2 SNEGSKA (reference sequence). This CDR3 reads CSARTGYEQYF. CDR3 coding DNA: TGCAGTGCTAGGACCGGGTACGAGCAGTACTTC.

The CDR3 nucleotides read TGTGCCAGCAGCGTACCCGGGAGCGGCGAGACCCAGTACTTC. Its translation: CASSVPGSGETQYF. The chain employs TRBV9 and TRBJ2-5; maybe TRBD2 (6 bases). This CDR3 is built from 14 residues. The V end lost 1 base, the J end lost 5 bases, and 12 bases lay between the germline ends. The germline V gene has CDR1 SGDLS and CDR2 YYNGEE.

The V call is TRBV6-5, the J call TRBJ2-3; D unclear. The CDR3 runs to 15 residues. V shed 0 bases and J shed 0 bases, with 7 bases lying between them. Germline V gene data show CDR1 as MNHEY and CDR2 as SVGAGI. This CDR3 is CASSYSSGSTDTQYF. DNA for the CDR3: TGTGCCAGCAGTTACTCGTCGGGTAGCACAGATACGCAGTATTTT.

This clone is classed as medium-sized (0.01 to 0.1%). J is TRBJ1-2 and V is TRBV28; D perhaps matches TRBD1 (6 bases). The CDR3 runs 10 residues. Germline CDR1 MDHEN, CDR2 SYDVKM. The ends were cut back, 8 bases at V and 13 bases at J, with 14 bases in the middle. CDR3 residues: CASRGTSFTF. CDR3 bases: TGTGCCAGCCGTGGGACATCTTTCACCTTC.

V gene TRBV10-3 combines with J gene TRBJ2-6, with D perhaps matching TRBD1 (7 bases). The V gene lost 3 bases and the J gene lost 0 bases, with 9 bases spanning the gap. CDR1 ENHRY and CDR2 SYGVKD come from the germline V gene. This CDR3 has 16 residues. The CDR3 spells CAISDRGDSGANVLTF. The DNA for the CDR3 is TGTGCCATCAGTGACAGGGGGGACTCTGGGGCCAACGTCCTGACTTTC.

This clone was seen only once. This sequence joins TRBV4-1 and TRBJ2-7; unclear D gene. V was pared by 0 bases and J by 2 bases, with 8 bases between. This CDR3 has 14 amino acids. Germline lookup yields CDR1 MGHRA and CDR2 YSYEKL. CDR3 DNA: TGCGCCAGCAGCCAAGATACAGTCCCCTACGAGCAGTACTTC. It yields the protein CASSQDTVPYEQYF.

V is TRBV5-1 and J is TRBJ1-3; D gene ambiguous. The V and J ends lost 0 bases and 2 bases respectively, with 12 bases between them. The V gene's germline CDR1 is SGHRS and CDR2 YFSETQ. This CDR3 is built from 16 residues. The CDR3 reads CASSLGPVSAGNTIYF. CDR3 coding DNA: TGCGCCAGCAGCTTGGGCCCGGTCAGCGCTGGAAACACCATATATTTT. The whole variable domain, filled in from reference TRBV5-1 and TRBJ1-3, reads KAGVTQTPRYLIKTRGQQVTLSCSPISGHRSVSWYQQTPGQGLQFLFEYFSETQRNKGNFPGRFSGRQFSNSRSEMNVSTLELGDSALYLCASSLGPVSAGNTIYFGEGSWLTVV.

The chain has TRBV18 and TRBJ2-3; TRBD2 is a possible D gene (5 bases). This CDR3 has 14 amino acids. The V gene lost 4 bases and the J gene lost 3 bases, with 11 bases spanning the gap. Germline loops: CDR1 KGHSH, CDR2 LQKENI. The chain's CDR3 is CASSLASGTDTQYF. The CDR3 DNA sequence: TGTGCCAGCTCACTCGCTTCGGGGACAGATACGCAGTATTTT. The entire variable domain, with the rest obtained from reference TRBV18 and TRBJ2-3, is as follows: NAGVMQNPRHLVRRRGQEARLRCSPMKGHSHVYWYRQLPEEGLKFMVYLQKENIIDESGMPKERFSAEFPKEGPSILRIQQVVRGDSAAYFCASSLASGTDTQYFGPGTRLTVL.

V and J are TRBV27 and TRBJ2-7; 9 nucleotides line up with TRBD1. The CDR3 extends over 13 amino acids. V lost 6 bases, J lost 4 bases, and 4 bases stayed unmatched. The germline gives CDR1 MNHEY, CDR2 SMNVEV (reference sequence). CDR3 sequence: CASSATGGYEQYF. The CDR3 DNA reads TGTGCCAGCAGCGCGACAGGGGGGTACGAGCAGTACTTC.

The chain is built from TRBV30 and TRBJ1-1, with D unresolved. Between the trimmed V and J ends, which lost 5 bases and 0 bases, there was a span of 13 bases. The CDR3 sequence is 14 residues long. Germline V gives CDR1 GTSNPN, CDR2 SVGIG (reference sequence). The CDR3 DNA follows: TGTGCCTGGGTTACGGGGTGGATGAACACTGAAGCTTTCTTT. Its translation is CAWVTGWMNTEAFF. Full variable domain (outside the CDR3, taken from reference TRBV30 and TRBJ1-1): SQTIHQWPATLVQPVGSPLSLECTVEGTSNPNLYWYRQAAGRGLQLLFYSVGIGQISSEVPQNLSASRPQDRQFILSSKKLLLSDSGFYLCAWVTGWMNTEAFFGQGTRLTVV.

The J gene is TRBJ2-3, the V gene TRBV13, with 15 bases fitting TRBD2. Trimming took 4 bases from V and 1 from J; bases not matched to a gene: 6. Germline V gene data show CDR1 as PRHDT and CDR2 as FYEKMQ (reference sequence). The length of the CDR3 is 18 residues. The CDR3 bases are TGTGCCAGCAGCTCCCGGACTAGCGGGGGGGCCGGCACAGATACGCAGTATTTT. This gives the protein CASSSRTSGGAGTDTQYF.

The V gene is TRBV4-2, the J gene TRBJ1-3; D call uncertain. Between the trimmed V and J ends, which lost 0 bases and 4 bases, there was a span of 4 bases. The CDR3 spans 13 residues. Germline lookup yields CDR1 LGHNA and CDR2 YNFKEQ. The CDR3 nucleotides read TGTGCCAGCAGCCAAGATCGGGGAAACACCATATATTTT. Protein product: CASSQDRGNTIYF.

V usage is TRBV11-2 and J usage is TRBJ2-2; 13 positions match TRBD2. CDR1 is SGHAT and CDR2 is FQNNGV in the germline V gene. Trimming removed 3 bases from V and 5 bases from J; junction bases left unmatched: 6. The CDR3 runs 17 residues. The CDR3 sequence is CASSLRLAGGQTGELFF. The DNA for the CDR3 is TGTGCCAGCAGCTTGAGACTAGCGGGAGGACAGACCGGGGAGCTGTTTTTT.